The text below deals with one TCR beta chain. Its antigen is unidentified. This entry is derived from a study of shared clonotypes between healthy human individuals. General study points: Blood alone was sampled, and tissue repertoires likely differ. The small donor group covered limited genetic and exposure diversity. Relative to memory subsets, naive subsets generally showed larger estimated richness.

CDR1 is SGHKS and CDR2 is YYEKEE in the germline V gene (reference sequence). The CDR3 loop spans 15 amino acids. Losses at the gene ends were 4 bases for V and 6 bases for J; bases not matched to a gene: 6. Original methodology: In the immunoSEQ data, sequences were junction-only and lacked quality scores, so filtering differed. Only in-frame clones appear in the TCRdb table, and some are missing; sequencing was by immunoSEQ multiplex PCR. Clonal size and the V and J genes are those of that table, whereas D and trimming came from the DNA. The sample includes millions of clones, over 85% of them seen just once.

This chain connects TRBV5-5 to TRBJ1-6, with 8 bases aligning to TRBD1. This TCR came from a man between 18 and 29 years old in good health. Material: naive CD4+ T cells sorted from blood. The subset is: CD45RA+ positively selected. The CDR3 here is CASSPGQGGNSPLHF. In DNA, the CDR3 is TGTGCCAGCAGCCCCGGACAGGGAGGTAATTCACCCCTCCACTTT.